This record covers a single T cell receptor beta chain. What it binds is unknown. Reverse transcribing all isolated RNA meant expressed TCRB transcripts were sequenced. Using immunoSEQ multiplex PCR, the repertoire was profiled, and TCRdb retains in-frame clones only, with some absent. Among about 160,000 clones, roughly 60% were seen once, and the ten largest hold about 0.089%. The data derive from a study of beta chain features in type 1 diabetes. General study points: Shorter TCRB CDR3s, moderately but significantly so, were found in Type 1 diabetes patients in all four CD4+ subsets.

Trimming shortened V by 7 bases and J by 3 bases, and 17 bases separated the two germline ends. Germline CDR1 reads SGHTA; CDR2 reads FQGNSA. This CDR3 contains 15 residues. Sequenced material: naive CD4+ T cells from blood. This chain uses TRBV7-2 with TRBJ2-3; D might be TRBD2 (7 bases). This receptor was taken from a man younger than 45 with type 1 diabetes. The CDR3 DNA reads as TGTGCCAGCAACGAGAGGGGGGGCCCGACAGATACGCAGTATTTT. This gives the protein CASNERGGPTDTQYF.